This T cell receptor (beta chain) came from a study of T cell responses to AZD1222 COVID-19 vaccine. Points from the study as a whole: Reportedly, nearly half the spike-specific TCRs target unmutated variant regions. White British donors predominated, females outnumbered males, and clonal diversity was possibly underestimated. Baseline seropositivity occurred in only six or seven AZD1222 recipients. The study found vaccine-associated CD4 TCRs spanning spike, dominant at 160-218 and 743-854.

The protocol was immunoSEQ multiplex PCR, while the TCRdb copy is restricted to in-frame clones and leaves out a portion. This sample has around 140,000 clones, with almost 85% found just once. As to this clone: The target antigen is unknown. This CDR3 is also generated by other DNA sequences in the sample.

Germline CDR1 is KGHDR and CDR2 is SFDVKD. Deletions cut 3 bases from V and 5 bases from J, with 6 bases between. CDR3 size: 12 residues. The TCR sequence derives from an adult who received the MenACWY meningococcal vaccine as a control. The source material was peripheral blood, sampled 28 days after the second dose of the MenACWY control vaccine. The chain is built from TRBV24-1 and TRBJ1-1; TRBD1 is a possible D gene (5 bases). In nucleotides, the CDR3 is TGTGCCACCAGTGATGGGGGGACTGAAGCTTTCTTT. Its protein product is CATSDGGTEAFF.